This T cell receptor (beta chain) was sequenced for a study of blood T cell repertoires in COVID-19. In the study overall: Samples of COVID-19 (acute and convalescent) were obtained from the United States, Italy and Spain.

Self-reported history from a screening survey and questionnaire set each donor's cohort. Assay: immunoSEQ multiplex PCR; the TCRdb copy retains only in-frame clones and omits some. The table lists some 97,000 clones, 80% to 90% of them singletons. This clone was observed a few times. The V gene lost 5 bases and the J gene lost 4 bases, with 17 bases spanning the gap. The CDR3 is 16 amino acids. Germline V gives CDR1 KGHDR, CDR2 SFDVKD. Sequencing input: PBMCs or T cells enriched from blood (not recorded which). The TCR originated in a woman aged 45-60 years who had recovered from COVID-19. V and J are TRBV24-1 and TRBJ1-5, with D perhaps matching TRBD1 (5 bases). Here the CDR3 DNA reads TGTGCCACCAGTGCGGGGGAGACGGGGGTTAATCAGCCCCAGCATTTT. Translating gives CATSAGETGVNQPQHF.